Presented here are 25 T cell receptor beta chains from one specimen sequenced in a study of blood T cell repertoires in COVID-19. Using immunoSEQ multiplex PCR, the repertoire was profiled, and TCRdb retains in-frame clones only, with some absent. The repertoire consists of more than 250,000 clones, with roughly 87% occurring once and the leading ten covering over 6%. Sequenced input: PBMCs or T cells enriched from blood (not recorded which). Source of these receptors: a woman in her thirties or forties who had recovered from COVID-19.

The genes are TRBV27 and TRBJ1-6, with D unresolved. CDR1 MNHEY and CDR2 SMNVEV come from the germline V gene (reference sequence). The V gene lost 0 bases and the J gene lost 0 bases, with 9 bases spanning the gap. This CDR3 is built from 17 residues. CDR3 sequence: CASSLSGRASYNSPLHF. CDR3 DNA: TGTGCCAGCAGTTTATCGGGCAGAGCCTCCTATAATTCACCCCTCCACTTT.

V gene TRBV7-2 combines with J gene TRBJ2-4; 7 bases align to TRBD1. The germline CDR1 and CDR2 sequences are SGHTA and FQGNSA. The length of the CDR3 is 14 residues. Trimming removed 5 bases from V and 6 bases from J; junction bases left unmatched: 7. The DNA for the CDR3 is TGTGCCAGCAGCCCCACGAGACAGGGAAACATTCAGTACTTC. Translated, it gives CASSPTRQGNIQYF.

CDR3 coding DNA: TGTGCCAGCAGCTTAGATTCAGGGTTTGATCAGCCCCAGCATTTT. Protein: CASSLDSGFDQPQHF. The genes are TRBV7-2 and TRBJ1-5; tentative D call: TRBD1 (5 bases). The CDR3 runs to 15 residues. Germline-derived CDR1 and CDR2 are SGHTA and FQGNSA. Trimming took off 1 base at V and 5 bases at J, with 12 bases between the two ends.

The rearrangement joins TRBV7-8 to TRBJ2-1; 7 nucleotides align to TRBD1. Germline V gene lookup returns CDR1 SGHVS and CDR2 FQNEAQ. The J segment lost 6 bases and the V segment lost 0 bases, leaving 5 bases of the junction unmatched. The CDR3 has 15 amino acids. Here the CDR3 DNA reads TGTGCCAGCAGCTTAGCGTGGGCAGGGGGCAATGAGCAGTTCTTC. Residues: CASSLAWAGGNEQFF.

The chain combines TRBV21-1 with TRBJ1-4; TRBD1 reflects the table's D call only, with no check against the DNA. TRBV21-1 is a known pseudogene. The CDR3 spans 21 residues. The CDR3 is CASSKLRPGQAFHGANEKLFF. The DNA of the CDR3 is TGTGCCAGCAGCAAACTTAGGCCGGGACAGGCCTTTCACGGGGCTAATGAAAAACTGTTTTTT.

The chain joins TRBV5-4 to TRBJ2-3; 7 positions match TRBD2. CDR1 is SGHNT and CDR2 is YYREEE in the germline V gene (reference sequence). Trimming removed 3 bases from V and 5 bases from J; junction bases left unmatched: 15. This CDR3 region has 17 residues. This chain's CDR3 is CASSSDGAGVPQDTQYF. The CDR3 DNA reads as TGTGCCAGCAGCTCCGATGGTGCGGGAGTACCCCAAGATACGCAGTATTTT.

The chain carries TRBV6-5 and TRBJ2-2, with a tentative D call TRBD1 (5 bases). The CDR3 has 14 residues. V lost 1 base, J lost 8 bases, and 11 bases lay in between. Germline loops: CDR1 MNHEY, CDR2 SVGAGI. CDR3 DNA sequence: TGTGCCAGCAGTTACTTCAGGGATCCGGGGGAGCTGTTTTTT. The encoded protein is CASSYFRDPGELFF.

This chain uses TRBV6-5 with TRBJ1-3; TRBD1 matches at 9 bases. The ends lost 7 bases at V and 4 bases at J; junction bases unmatched: 5. The V gene's germline CDR1 is MNHEY and CDR2 SVGAGI. The CDR3 runs to 14 residues. This CDR3 reads CASTAGTGGNTIYF. Here the CDR3 DNA reads TGTGCCAGCACCGCCGGGACAGGGGGAAACACCATATATTTT.

The table lists this clone with many counts. The V call is TRBV27, the J call TRBJ2-7; 8 nucleotides align to TRBD1. The CDR3 length is 16 residues. Unmatched junction bases numbered 13, after V lost 6 bases and J lost 3 bases. The germline gives CDR1 MNHEY, CDR2 SMNVEV (reference sequence). In nucleotides, the CDR3 is TGTGCCAGCAGCGCAAGGGCCGGGACAGGCCTCTACGAGCAGTACTTC. Translating it yields CASSARAGTGLYEQYF.

The genes are TRBV18 and TRBJ1-1; D is unresolved. V lost 2 bases and J 4 bases, leaving 11 bases between the germline ends. This CDR3 spans 14 amino acids. In germline, CDR1 is KGHSH, CDR2 LQKENI. CDR3 sequence reads: CASSPIPDSTEAFF. CDR3 DNA sequence: TGTGCCAGCTCACCAATTCCAGACTCCACTGAAGCTTTCTTT.

The chain recombines TRBV9 with TRBJ2-5, with 8 nucleotides matching TRBD1. The CDR3 consists of 15 residues. V trimming: 4 bases; J trimming: 5 bases; junction bases outside the gene matches: 10. Germline V gives CDR1 SGDLS, CDR2 YYNGEE. The CDR3 DNA is TGTGCCAGCAGCCTTATGGACAGGGTTTATGAGACCCAGTACTTC. Its translation: CASSLMDRVYETQYF.

This clone was counted a single time. This chain uses TRBV27 with TRBJ2-7; 9 bases are shared with TRBD2. Germline assignment: CDR1 MNHEY and CDR2 SMNVEV (reference sequence). The CDR3 consists of 14 residues. V trimming: 5 bases; J trimming: 2 bases; junction bases outside the gene matches: 4. The CDR3 is CASSLREGTYEQYF. Written as DNA, the CDR3 is TGTGCCAGCAGTCTGCGGGAGGGCACCTACGAGCAGTACTTC.

This clone was picked up a small number of times. This chain uses TRBV11-2 with TRBJ2-5; perhaps TRBD2 as D (5 bases). The length of the CDR3 is 15 residues. Trimming took off 1 base at V and 9 bases at J, with 18 bases between the two ends. Germline V CDR1 and CDR2: SGHAT, FQNNGV. CDR3 bases: TGTGCCAGCAGCTTAGGGCCCACACTGGAAGCGGCCCAGTACTTC. Translating gives CASSLGPTLEAAQYF.

The chain uses TRBV7-2 and TRBJ1-2, with D perhaps TRBD1 (5 bases). The CDR3 extends over 14 amino acids. Per the germline V gene, CDR1 is SGHTA and CDR2 is FQGNSA. Trimming took 5 bases from V and 8 from J, leaving 18 bases between them. CDR3 DNA: TGTGCCAGCAGCCCCTATGGGGCGCCGGGCGGCTACACCTTC. Translated, it gives CASSPYGAPGGYTF.

In this sample, this clone turned up once. The chain uses TRBV5-1 and TRBJ2-1; D may be TRBD2 (6 bases). The length of the CDR3 is 14 residues. V gave up 1 base and J gave up 6 bases, with 11 bases separating them. Germline V gives CDR1 SGHRS, CDR2 YFSETQ. The CDR3, as DNA: TGCGCCAGCAGCTTGTCGGCGGGAAGCAATGAGCAGTTCTTC. This translates into CASSLSAGSNEQFF.

The chain is built from TRBV10-1 and TRBJ1-2, with TRBD1 matching over 10 bases. The V gene end was trimmed by 5 bases and the J gene end by 3 bases; junction bases not matched to a gene: 6. CDR1 is WNHNN and CDR2 is SYGVQD in the germline V gene (reference sequence). The CDR3 has 15 residues. CDR3 region: CASSRTGGLYYGYTF. The DNA of the CDR3 is TGCGCCAGCAGTAGGACAGGGGGTCTATACTATGGCTACACCTTC.

This sequence joins TRBV5-1 and TRBJ1-4, with D possibly matching TRBD1 (6 bases). CDR3 length equals 15 residues. Trimming cost V 0 bases and J 7 bases, with 13 bases left between them. From germline, CDR1 is SGHRS and CDR2 YFSETQ. The CDR3 DNA follows: TGCGCCAGCAGCTTGGCAGGGGCCGAGGGTGAAAAACTGTTTTTT. Translation gives CASSLAGAEGEKLFF.

J is TRBJ1-3 and V is TRBV20-1; 10 bases are a match to TRBD1. The CDR3 covers 15 residues. The germline CDR1 and CDR2 sequences are DFQATT and SNEGSKA (reference sequence). Unmatched junction bases numbered 4, after V lost 3 bases and J lost 2 bases. The CDR3 DNA is TGCAGTGCTAGTACGGACAGGGGGGCTGGAAACACCATATATTTT. This encodes CSASTDRGAGNTIYF.

This chain uses TRBV9 with TRBJ2-7, with D possibly TRBD1 on 6 matching bases. The germline V gene encodes CDR1 SGDLS and CDR2 YYNGEE. CDR3 size: 16 residues. V lost 0 bases, J lost 2 bases, and 15 bases lay in between. CDR3 loop: CASSVGGQMEAYEQYF. In nucleotides, the CDR3 is TGTGCCAGCAGCGTAGGGGGGCAGATGGAGGCCTACGAGCAGTACTTC.

V and J are TRBV7-2 and TRBJ2-7; TRBD2 agrees at 7 bases. Germline V gene lookup returns CDR1 SGHTA and CDR2 FQGNSA. CDR3 length: 14 residues. The V and J ends lost 8 bases and 7 bases, in that order; junction bases with no gene match: 14. CDR3 sequence (DNA): TGTGCCAGCCGTAGTGAGGGAGGGTCGGGGGAGCAGTACTTC. This translates into CASRSEGGSGEQYF.

This chain's CDR3 is CASSLSASGRGIDTQYF. In DNA, the CDR3 is TGTGCCAGCAGTTTATCGGCTAGCGGGAGAGGGATAGATACGCAGTATTTT. The chain links TRBV28 to TRBJ2-3; TRBD2 matches at 10 bases. The junction had 9 bases not matched to a gene; V was cut back by 1 base and J by 5 bases. This CDR3 has 17 residues. The germline V gene encodes CDR1 MDHEN and CDR2 SYDVKM. The full variable domain, its missing parts supplied by reference TRBV28 and TRBJ2-3, is DVKVTQSSRYLVKRTGEKVFLECVQDMDHENMFWYRQDPGLGLRLIYFSYDVKMKEKGDIPEGYSVSREKKERFSLILESASTNQTSMYLCASSLSASGRGIDTQYFGPGTRLTVL.

This chain joins TRBV7-8 and TRBJ1-2; TRBD1 matches 8 bases. Per the germline V gene, CDR1 is SGHVS and CDR2 is FQNEAQ. The V gene end was trimmed by 3 bases and the J gene end by 4 bases; junction bases not matched to a gene: 7. This CDR3 is 15 amino acids long. CDR3 nucleotides: TGTGCCAGCAGCTTGAACGCCGGGACAGGCTATGGCTACACCTTC. Translation: CASSLNAGTGYGYTF.

V gene TRBV29-1 combines with J gene TRBJ2-2, with 9 bases fitting TRBD1. The ends lost 5 bases at V and 4 bases at J; junction bases unmatched: 5. The CDR3 runs to 14 residues. CDR1 and CDR2 from the germline V gene are SQVTM and ANQGSEA. DNA of the CDR3: TGCAGCGTTAGACAGGGGGAGTTCACCGGGGAGCTGTTTTTT. As protein: CSVRQGEFTGELFF.

The chain carries TRBV4-1 and TRBJ1-5; D not certain. Germline V gene lookup returns CDR1 MGHRA and CDR2 YSYEKL. CDR3 length equals 15 residues. With 6 bases removed from V and 2 bases from J, the gap between germline ends came to 14 bases. In nucleotides, the CDR3 is TGCGCCAGCAGTCCTCTGGAGGGAGGCAATCAGCCCCAGCATTTT. Its translation: CASSPLEGGNQPQHF.

This clone was seen only once. CDR3 amino acids: CASSPELVKPDTQYF. CDR3 nucleotide sequence: TGCGCCAGCAGTCCGGAGCTGGTTAAGCCAGATACGCAGTATTTT. V is TRBV5-1 and J is TRBJ2-3; D is ambiguous. Germline CDR1 SGHRS, CDR2 YFSETQ. This CDR3 has 15 residues. V lost 5 bases and J 4 bases, leaving 17 bases between the germline ends.